The entry below describes one T cell receptor beta chain. It lacks a known antigen. Per-nucleotide qualities are absent, and no much larger clonotype sits a single base away. Patients with a history of autoimmune disease or receiving systemic immunosuppression were excluded from the trial. Peripheral blood for TCR sequencing was collected from all dose cohorts at baseline, on cycle 4 day 1, and on cycle 7 day 1. Samples were obtained from an open-label, multicenter, first-in-human phase I dose-escalation trial of ivuxolimab. The trial enrolled adults with locally advanced or metastatic head and neck squamous cell, hepatocellular, melanoma or renal cell carcinoma. CD4+ and CD8+ T cells were sorted separately from peripheral blood before TCR sequencing. To sequence the TCRbeta CDR3 region, genomic DNA was isolated from the sorted cells. The immunoSEQ Assay was used to sequence the TCRbeta CDR3 regions. TCRdb's version of the immuneACCESS table is confined to in-frame rearrangements and falls short of the full clone set. An unresolved V gene accounts for under half of the shortfall where checked; the remainder is of unknown origin. This sample comprises 100,000 or so clones, roughly 90% of them detected only once. Of the sample, about 0.15% falls within the top ten clones.

This sample was included in a study of OX40 agonist ivuxolimab in advanced cancers. As for the study more broadly: Ivuxolimab was an agonistic, fully human IgG2 monoclonal antibody directed against OX40 (CD134), a costimulatory receptor. The paper reports the monotherapy dose-escalation portion (N = 52 patients) of the phase I ivuxolimab trial. Partial responses occurred in three dose-escalation patients: two with cutaneous melanoma and one with hepatocellular carcinoma. Patients were allowed to have had prior anti-PD-1, anti-PD-L1 or anti-CTLA-4 therapy, and 40% of the dose-escalation patients had previously received checkpoint inhibitors. Intravenous ivuxolimab was administered to patients every 2 weeks at six dose levels: 0.01, 0.1, 0.3, 1.5, 3 and 10 mg/kg. In the dose-escalation cohort, approximately 80% of patients were male, and the mean age was 60 years with a range of roughly 23 to 79. The purpose of peripheral TCRbeta sequencing was to test whether ivuxolimab changed TCR sequence diversity and led to clonal T-cell expansion. Of the approximately 50 dose-escalation patients, hepatocellular carcinoma was present in 19, melanoma in roughly 15, renal cell carcinoma in 9 and head and neck cancer in 9.

Results and caveats for the whole study, not just this receptor: After ivuxolimab, expanded clones were on average more numerous among CD8+ T cells than among CD4+ T cells. In the 0.1-3.0 mg/kg groups, partial responders were among the patients with the lowest normalized peripheral clonal expansion, particularly in CD8+ T cells. At doses of 0.1 to 3.0 mg/kg, clonal expansion of both CD4+ and CD8+ T cells in blood was seen between baseline and week 6. Low levels of normalized T-cell clonal expansion were also seen in some nonresponding patients. The antigen specificity of the peripheral T cells that underwent clonal expansion was not determined.

Including cysteine and phenylalanine, the CDR3 has 15 amino acids. The read is trimmed to its CDR3 DNA, 45 bases read in frame from base 1. For CDR1 and CDR2, the germline V gene lists SGHTA and FQGNSA. Trimming removed 2 bases from V and 10 bases from J; the gene matches leave 9 bases unexplained. The chain is encoded by TRBV7-2 joined to TRBJ2-1, and TRBD2 matches 9 of the central bases. Material: CD4+ or CD8+ T cells sorted from blood, obtained in a trial of the OX40 agonist ivuxolimab. The clonotype originates from an adult with an advanced solid tumor such as melanoma, head and neck, liver or kidney cancer. Here the CDR3 is given as CASSLWIAGDGEQFF. The nucleotide sequence is given as TGTGCCAGCAGCTTATGGATAGCGGGAGACGGCGAGCAGTTCTTC.